These 23 T cell receptor beta chains originate from one sample sequenced in a study of shared clonotypes between healthy human individuals. Sequenced by immunoSEQ multiplex PCR; TCRdb stores in-frame clones only, minus some. Here the sample spans approximately 2.1 million clones, more than 80% being singletons. Material for sequencing was naive CD4+ T cells from PBMCs. Subset described: CD45RA+ positively selected. Receptors were obtained from a man between 18 and 29 years old in good health. Some clones in this sample may be carry-over from other donors' samples.

V and J are TRBV4-3 and TRBJ1-2, with unresolved D. The length of the CDR3 is 14 residues. CDR1 LGHNA and CDR2 YSLEER come from the germline V gene. The V end lost 1 base, the J end lost 6 bases, and 12 bases lay between the germline ends. CDR3 sequence (DNA): TGCGCCAGCAGCCAAGTGCGGGGAGGCAATGGCTACACCTTC. Amino acid sequence: CASSQVRGGNGYTF.

Of note for this clone: This specimen includes other DNA sequences encoding the same CDR3. The CDR3 sequence: CASSPSRGNYGYTF. The CDR3 DNA reads TGTGCCAGCAGCCCATCGAGGGGGAACTATGGCTACACCTTC. The rearrangement joins TRBV7-8 to TRBJ1-2; perhaps TRBD1 as D (6 bases). Per the germline V gene, CDR1 is SGHVS and CDR2 is FQNEAQ. This CDR3 region has 14 residues. The V end lost 5 bases, the J end lost 2 bases, and 12 bases lay between the germline ends.

This chain connects TRBV5-1 to TRBJ2-1; 8 nucleotides align to TRBD2. The CDR3 runs to 16 residues. V lost 5 bases to trimming and J lost 2 bases; unmatched junction nucleotides: 9. From germline, CDR1 is SGHRS and CDR2 YFSETQ. The CDR3 sequence: CASSPPSSGPYNEQFF. DNA of the CDR3: TGCGCCAGCAGTCCACCGTCTAGCGGGCCCTACAATGAGCAGTTCTTC.

This clone has a handful of counts. The gene calls are TRBV10-3 and TRBJ1-4, with D possibly being TRBD1 (6 bases). V was trimmed by 10 bases and J by 6 bases, leaving 15 bases between them. Germline V gene lookup returns CDR1 ENHRY and CDR2 SYGVKD. The CDR3 totals 13 residues. The CDR3 nucleotides read TGTGCCACGATGAACAGGGATTATGAAAAACTGTTTTTT. It specifies CATMNRDYEKLFF.

As to this clone: This sample also contains other DNA sequences that code for the same CDR3. The chain links TRBV29-1 to TRBJ2-3; D uncertain. The V end lost 3 bases, the J end lost 0 bases, and 4 bases lay between the germline ends. There are 12 residues in the CDR3. Germline V gives CDR1 SQVTM, CDR2 ANQGSEA. The CDR3 here is CSVDRSTDTQYF. CDR3 DNA: TGCAGCGTTGACCGCAGCACAGATACGCAGTATTTT.

The chain is built from TRBV5-6 and TRBJ1-1; 9 bases map to TRBD1. The V segment lost 4 bases and the J segment 7 bases; nucleotides outside the gene matches: 11. CDR3 size: 15 residues. Germline CDR1 and CDR2: SGHDT and YYEEEE. CDR3 nucleotides: TGTGCCAGCAGCGGAACCGGGACAGGGACACGTGAAGCTTTCTTT. Its translation is CASSGTGTGTREAFF.

The chain is built from TRBV6-5 and TRBJ2-7, with a tentative D call TRBD2 (7 bases). V lost 0 bases and J 2 bases, leaving 14 bases between the germline ends. Germline V gene lookup returns CDR1 MNHEY and CDR2 SVGAGI. The CDR3 consists of 16 residues. CDR3 residues: CASSYSWGEGAYEQYF. The CDR3 DNA is TGTGCCAGCAGTTACTCGTGGGGGGAGGGGGCCTACGAGCAGTACTTC.

The chain has TRBV27 and TRBJ2-1; 7 nucleotides align to TRBD2. V lost 5 bases and J lost 7; bases outside the gene matches: 14. Germline assignment: CDR1 MNHEY and CDR2 SMNVEV (reference sequence). The CDR3 runs 16 residues. CDR3 sequence: CASSPRLAWGGNEQFF. The CDR3 bases are TGTGCCAGCAGTCCCCGACTAGCTTGGGGTGGTAATGAGCAGTTCTTC.

J is TRBJ2-7 and V is TRBV29-1; TRBD1 matches 7 bases. This CDR3 has 14 residues. Trimming cost V 1 base and J 0 bases; bases outside gene matches: 3. Germline V lookup: CDR1 SQVTM, CDR2 ANQGSEA. CDR3 loop: CSVEGRTGSYEQYF. The DNA for the CDR3 is TGCAGCGTTGAAGGTCGGACAGGCTCCTACGAGCAGTACTTC.

The chain recombines TRBV2 with TRBJ1-3; D ambiguous. Germline V gives CDR1 SNHLY, CDR2 FYNNEI. V was clipped by 0 bases and J by 8 bases, with 11 bases between them. This CDR3 spans 14 amino acids. The CDR3 coding sequence is TGTGCCAGCAGTGAAGCGGCCGGGTCGGACACCATATATTTT. It specifies CASSEAAGSDTIYF.

V is TRBV6-6 and J is TRBJ1-2, with a weak D call TRBD1 (5 bases). The CDR3 totals 10 residues. The V end was cut by 6 bases, the J end by 7 bases, with 6 bases between. Germline V gene data show CDR1 as MNHNY and CDR2 as SVGAGI (reference sequence). This CDR3 reads CASRGVGYTF. The CDR3 region has the DNA TGTGCCAGCAGGGGGGTTGGCTACACCTTC.

The rearrangement joins TRBV7-3 to TRBJ2-3; D ambiguous. This CDR3 region has 12 residues. V was clipped by 2 bases and J by 6 bases, with 6 bases between them. Germline CDR1 is SGHTA and CDR2 is FQGTGA. CDR3 coding DNA: TGTGCCAGCAGCTTATGGTCGGATACGCAGTATTTT. Translated: CASSLWSDTQYF.

The chain carries TRBV5-1 and TRBJ2-3; 9 bases align to TRBD1. From germline, CDR1 is SGHRS and CDR2 YFSETQ. This CDR3 region has 15 residues. Trimming took 6 bases from V and 5 from J; bases not matched to a gene: 10. CDR3 residues: CASTLQGAFIDTQYF. The CDR3 coding sequence is TGCGCCAGCACCCTACAGGGGGCTTTTATAGATACGCAGTATTTT.

V usage is TRBV29-1 and J usage is TRBJ2-6; D is uncertain. The CDR3 loop spans 13 amino acids. Germline V gives CDR1 SQVTM, CDR2 ANQGSEA. Trimming cost V 6 bases and J 0 bases, with 6 bases left between them. The CDR3 coding sequence is TGCAGCGTCGACAACTCTGGGGCCAACGTCCTGACTTTC. This sequence encodes CSVDNSGANVLTF.

CDR3 residues: CASSLWARGNTIYF. In DNA form, the CDR3 reads TGTGCCAGCAGCTTGTGGGCCCGGGGAAACACCATATATTTT. The gene calls are TRBV5-4 and TRBJ1-3; D unclear. The germline V gene encodes CDR1 SGHNT and CDR2 YYREEE (reference sequence). The CDR3 is 14 residues long. The V end lost 1 base, the J end lost 4 bases, and 9 bases lay between the germline ends. Full variable domain (outside the CDR3, taken from reference TRBV5-4 and TRBJ1-3): ETGVTQSPTHLIKTRGQQVTLRCSSQSGHNTVSWYQQALGQGPQFIFQYYREEENGRGNFPPRFSGLQFPNYSSELNVNALELDDSALYLCASSLWARGNTIYFGEGSWLTVV.

V gene TRBV5-4 combines with J gene TRBJ2-1; 11 nucleotides line up with TRBD1. CDR1 is SGHNT and CDR2 is YYREEE in the germline V gene (reference sequence). Unmatched junction bases numbered 3, after V lost 4 bases and J lost 3 bases. This CDR3 comprises 15 residues. The CDR3 DNA sequence: TGTGCCAGCAGCCCGGGACAGGGGGACTACAATGAGCAGTTCTTC. Translation: CASSPGQGDYNEQFF.

V is TRBV19 and J is TRBJ2-1; a possible D gene is TRBD2 (6 bases). The germline gives CDR1 LNHDA, CDR2 SQIVND (reference sequence). This CDR3 contains 12 residues. Trimming cost V 3 bases and J 13 bases, with 13 bases left between them. This CDR3 is CASSILGGSQFF. The CDR3 nucleotides read TGTGCCAGTAGTATTTTAGGAGGGAGTCAGTTCTTC.

The chain couples TRBV27 to TRBJ1-5; D gene uncertain. From germline, CDR1 is MNHEY and CDR2 SMNVEV (reference sequence). Trimming cost V 5 bases and J 2 bases, with 10 bases left between them. The CDR3 length is 14 residues. The CDR3: CASSPAGGNQPQHF. The CDR3 DNA is TGTGCCAGCAGTCCCGCGGGCGGCAATCAGCCCCAGCATTTT.

The V call is TRBV5-4, the J call TRBJ1-2, with 8 positions matching TRBD1. Germline-derived CDR1 and CDR2 are SGHNT and YYREEE (reference sequence). Trimming took 2 bases from V and 0 from J; bases not matched to a gene: 6. This CDR3 is built from 16 residues. CDR3 sequence: CASSFGQGDTNYGYTF. The CDR3 DNA reads as TGTGCCAGCAGCTTTGGACAGGGTGATACTAACTATGGCTACACCTTC.

This chain connects TRBV6-1 to TRBJ2-4; unclear D gene. CDR3 length equals 14 residues. Trimming took off 3 bases at V and 1 base at J, with 7 bases between the two ends. Germline V CDR1 and CDR2: MNHNS, SASEGT. The CDR3 loop is CASSEMAAKNIQYF. The CDR3 region has the DNA TGTGCCAGCAGTGAGATGGCGGCCAAAAACATTCAGTACTTC.

The chain recombines TRBV19 with TRBJ1-5; D is uncertain. This CDR3 comprises 15 residues. Per germline, CDR1 LNHDA and CDR2 SQIVND (reference sequence). V lost 1 base, J lost 2 bases, and 9 bases lay in between. The CDR3 spells CASSIVGLGNQPQHF. DNA of the CDR3: TGTGCCAGTAGTATAGTCGGTCTGGGCAATCAGCCCCAGCATTTT.

The V and J genes are TRBV10-1 and TRBJ2-5, with TRBD1 as a possible D gene (6 bases). V was trimmed by 4 bases and J by 5 bases, leaving 11 bases between them. This CDR3 comprises 13 residues. Germline V lookup: CDR1 WNHNN, CDR2 SYGVQD (reference sequence). The CDR3 region is CASSASQGETQYF. Here the CDR3 DNA reads TGCGCCAGCAGTGCAAGTCAGGGGGAGACCCAGTACTTC.

A remark on this clone: The sample contains more than one DNA sequence encoding this CDR3. The V call is TRBV5-1, the J call TRBJ2-7, with 7 bases fitting TRBD1. The length of the CDR3 is 15 residues. The germline CDR1 and CDR2 sequences are SGHRS and YFSETQ. The ends lost 0 bases at V and 4 bases at J; junction bases unmatched: 7. The CDR3 spells CASSLVAGGAYEQYF. The CDR3 DNA follows: TGCGCCAGCAGCTTGGTGGCAGGGGGTGCGTACGAGCAGTACTTC.